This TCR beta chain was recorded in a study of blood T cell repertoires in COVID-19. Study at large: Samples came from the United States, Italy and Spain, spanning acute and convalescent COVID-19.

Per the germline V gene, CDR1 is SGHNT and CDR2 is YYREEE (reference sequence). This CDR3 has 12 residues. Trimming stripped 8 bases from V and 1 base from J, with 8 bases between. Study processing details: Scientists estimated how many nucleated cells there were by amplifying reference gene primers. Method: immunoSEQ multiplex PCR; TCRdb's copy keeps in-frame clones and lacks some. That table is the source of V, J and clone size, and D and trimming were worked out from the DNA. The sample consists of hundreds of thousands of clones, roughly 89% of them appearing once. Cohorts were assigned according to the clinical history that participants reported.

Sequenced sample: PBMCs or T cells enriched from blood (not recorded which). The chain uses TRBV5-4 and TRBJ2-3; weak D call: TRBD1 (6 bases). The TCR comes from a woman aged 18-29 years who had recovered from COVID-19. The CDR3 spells CASNRGTDTQYF. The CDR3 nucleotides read TGTGCCAGTAACAGGGGCACAGATACGCAGTATTTT.